Listed below are T cell receptor beta chains from one sample, sequenced in a study of post-analysis software for immune sequencing data. TCRdb re-derived calls from the PCR reads in MiXCR, one entry per CDR3 protein. The sample lists a few hundred thousand distinct CDR3 sequences, 35% to 40% occurring once. The sample comprised blood. The source of these receptors is a girl aged 10 to 17 with multiple sclerosis. Each CDR3 is given with its conserved first and last residue. The D gene is left open where the match is weak. Clone size appears in some rows only: once, few, many, or a class for an expanded clone.

>TRBV12-3/TRBV12-4|NA|TRBJ2-1|many
CASSSKGEEQFF
TGTGCCAGCAGTTCGAAGGGAGAGGAGCAGTTCTTC
>TRBV6-5|NA|TRBJ2-5|once
CASLDYVRETQYF
TGTGCCAGCTTAGACTACGTTCGAGAGACCCAGTACTTC
>TRBV12-3/TRBV12-4|NA|TRBJ2-3|NA
CASRGGGTDTEYF
TGTGCCAGCAGGGGCGGGGGCACAGATACGGAGTATTTT
>TRBV10-3|TRBD1|TRBJ1-2|many
CATTGTDLYGYTF
TGTGCCACGACCGGGACAGACCTCTATGGCTACACCTTC
>TRBV3-1|NA|TRBJ1-1|many
CASSHPRGAEAFF
TGTGCCAGCAGCCACCCCAGGGGTGCTGAAGCTTTCTTT
>TRBV20-1|NA|TRBJ2-2|NA
CSAERDIGELFF
TGCAGTGCTGAACGGGATATCGGGGAGCTGTTTTTT
>TRBV28|NA|TRBJ2-2|many
CASSAQGRFELFF
TGTGCCAGCAGTGCCCAGGGGCGGTTTGAGCTGTTTTTT
>TRBV29-1|TRBD1|TRBJ2-7|few
CSVVQGAFYEQYF
TGCAGCGTTGTACAGGGGGCGTTTTACGAGCAGTACTTC
>TRBV27|NA|TRBJ1-4|many
CASSLSRKANEKLFF
TGTGCCAGCAGTTTATCGCGGAAGGCTAATGAAAAACTGTTTTTT
>TRBV12-3/TRBV12-4|NA|TRBJ1-4|NA
CASSSANEKLFF
TGTGCCAGCAGCAGCGCAAATGAAAAACTGTTTTTT
>TRBV7-2|NA|TRBJ2-5|NA
CASSRVEETQYF
TGTGCCAGCAGCCGGGTAGAAGAGACCCAGTACTTC
>TRBV18|TRBD2|TRBJ2-1|NA
CASSPPGGRYNEQFF
TGTGCCAGCTCACCACCGGGGGGGAGATACAATGAGCAGTTCTTC
>TRBV28|NA|TRBJ1-2|many
CASSGAGTSYGYTF
TGTGCCAGCAGTGGGGCCGGGACAAGCTATGGCTACACCTTC
>TRBV5-5|TRBD1|TRBJ2-1|NA
CASSFKGSDRPYNEQFF
TGTGCCAGCAGCTTTAAGGGTTCGGACAGGCCCTACAATGAGCAGTTCTTC
>TRBV6-4|TRBD1|TRBJ2-3|many
CASSDSIPGQGTDTQYF
TGTGCCAGCAGTGACTCGATTCCGGGACAGGGCACAGATACGCAGTATTTT
>TRBV5-1|NA|TRBJ1-1|few
CASSLGGLEAFF
TGCGCCAGCAGCTTGGGGGGGCTTGAAGCTTTCTTT
>TRBV3-1|NA|TRBJ2-2|NA
CASSQGSGWTGELFF
TGTGCCAGCAGCCAGGGCAGCGGGTGGACCGGGGAGCTGTTTTTT
>TRBV5-1|NA|TRBJ1-1|few
CASSSSGTTGMNTEAFF
TGCGCCAGCAGCTCATCCGGGACAACGGGCATGAACACTGAAGCTTTCTTT
>TRBV6-5|NA|TRBJ1-2|many
CASSRDSSYGYTF
TGTGCCAGCAGCCGCGACTCCTCCTATGGCTACACCTTC
>TRBV13|TRBD2|TRBJ2-1|NA
CASSLGASGPSNEQFF
TGTGCCAGCAGCTTAGGGGCTAGCGGCCCCTCCAATGAGCAGTTCTTC
>TRBV5-1|TRBD2|TRBJ2-1|many
CASSAGLAGPNEQFF
TGCGCCAGCAGCGCGGGACTAGCGGGACCCAATGAGCAGTTCTTC
>TRBV30|NA|TRBJ1-1|NA
CAWKGPGTEAFF
TGTGCCTGGAAGGGGCCGGGGACTGAAGCTTTCTTT
>TRBV7-9|TRBD2|TRBJ2-5|many
CASSLWASGYQETQYF
TGTGCCAGCAGCTTATGGGCTAGCGGATACCAAGAGACCCAGTACTTC
>TRBV14|NA|TRBJ2-7|once
CASSHKTGPTYEQYF
TGTGCCAGCAGCCATAAAACGGGGCCTACCTACGAGCAGTACTTC
>TRBV18|TRBD1|TRBJ2-1|many
CASSPWDRSSYNEQFF
TGTGCCAGCTCACCATGGGACAGGAGCTCCTACAATGAGCAGTTCTTC
>TRBV20-1|NA|TRBJ1-2|many
CSGGARGVERGYTF
TGCAGTGGTGGGGCTCGTGGGGTGGAAAGAGGCTACACCTTC
>TRBV10-3|TRBD2|TRBJ2-7|NA
CAISGGLAGDEQYF
TGTGCCATCAGTGGTGGTTTAGCGGGAGATGAGCAGTACTTC
>TRBV29-1|TRBD1|TRBJ2-7|NA
CSVAAGGYEQYF
TGCAGCGTTGCTGCAGGGGGTTACGAGCAGTACTTC
>TRBV7-9|NA|TRBJ1-1|many
CASSPKGVTNTEAFF
TGTGCCAGCAGCCCCAAGGGCGTTACTAACACTGAAGCTTTCTTT
>TRBV29-1|NA|TRBJ2-3|many
CSVVRDSTDTQYF
TGCAGCGTCGTTAGGGACTCCACAGATACGCAGTATTTT
>TRBV5-1|TRBD2|TRBJ2-2|few
CASSSGLAGALRNTGELFF
TGCGCCAGCAGCTCGGGACTAGCGGGGGCCTTACGGAACACCGGGGAGCTGTTTTTT
>TRBV29-1|NA|TRBJ2-3|many
CSVRGFRPDTQYF
TGCAGCGTAAGAGGCTTCCGCCCAGATACGCAGTATTTT
>TRBV30|NA|TRBJ2-5|NA
CAWSNGKTQYF
TGTGCCTGGAGTAATGGGAAGACCCAGTACTTC
>TRBV18|NA|TRBJ2-7|many
CASSPTELGQMYF
TGTGCCAGCTCACCCACCGAATTAGGACAAATGTACTTC
>TRBV7-9|NA|TRBJ1-1|few
CANSSSLGDEAFF
TGTGCCAACAGCTCCTCGCTTGGCGACGAGGCTTTCTTT
>TRBV14|NA|TRBJ2-5|NA
CASSQGTYSSVQETQYF
TGTGCCAGCAGCCAAGGAACGTATAGTTCGGTCCAAGAGACCCAGTACTTC
>TRBV6-5|TRBD1|TRBJ2-3|few
CASSYSLRTGSTDTQYF
TGTGCCAGCAGTTACTCTCTTCGGACAGGAAGCACAGATACGCAGTATTTT
>TRBV7-9|TRBD1|TRBJ2-4|many
CASSWGDRENIQYF
TGTGCCAGCAGCTGGGGTGACAGGGAAAACATTCAGTACTTC